This TCR beta chain was captured in a study of regulatory T cells in long-lasting Graves disease. Study overall: A definition of persistent Graves' disease required over 5 years of antithyroid drugs plus positive TSH receptor antibodies.

V shed 0 bases and J shed 1 base, with 9 bases lying between them. CDR3 length: 14 residues. The germline gives CDR1 DFQATT, CDR2 SNEGSKA (reference sequence). Findings and limits, study-wide: In persistent patients, shared public clonotypes (more than 2,500) outnumbered those in new patients (around 1,000). Accuracy was perhaps lowered by the small sample size. There was favoring of TRBV28, TRBJ1-2 and TRBJ2-5 in persistent disease.

A remark on this clonotype: Its specificity is not known.

Building the TCR beta libraries relied on iRepertoire HTBI primers, and CDR3 regions underwent Arm-PCR. One entry per CDR3 protein results from TCRdb running MiXCR on the multiplex PCR reads. This table has hundreds of thousands of distinct CDR3 sequences, about 20% appearing once. Sample time point: persistent/refractory GD, antithyroid drugs over 5 years with positive TRAb. RNA isolated from PBMCs was used to make the TCR library. This chain uses TRBV20-1 with TRBJ1-1; D gene uncertain. The sequencing here drew on peripheral blood mononuclear cells (PBMCs), taken when the disease was refractory, from a patient treated with antithyroid drugs. The sequence came from a female donor with Graves disease. CDR3 nucleotides: TGCAGTGCTAGAGATCGAGGAGGGAACACTGAAGCTTTCTTT. Encoded protein: CSARDRGGNTEAFF.